This is a list of T cell receptor beta chains from one sample in a study of glioma-infiltrating T cells. MiXCR, applied by TCRdb to the multiplex PCR reads, yields one record per CDR3 protein. The repertoire consists of approximately 190,000 distinct CDR3 sequences, with approximately 30% occurring once and the leading ten covering 20%. The sequencing input was glioma tissue, nonneoplastic brain tissue, or PBMCs (not recorded which). These receptors originate from a human donor with low-grade glioma or glioblastoma, undergoing nonglioma brain surgery, or in good health (not recorded which). CDR3s include the opening cysteine and the closing phenylalanine or tryptophan. D genes are given only for firm matches. The size of a clone is reported for some rows only, either as once, few or many, or as a class for expanded clones.

CDR3 protein: CASPGLAGFYNEQFF
CDR3 DNA: TGTGCCAGCCCCGGACTAGCGGGCTTCTACAATGAGCAGTTCTTC
clone size: NA
J gene: TRBJ2-1
D gene: TRBD2
V gene: TRBV2

CDR3 protein: CASSLSWGGTGGLNYGYTF
CDR3 DNA: TGTGCCAGCAGTTTATCATGGGGGGGGACAGGGGGGTTAAACTATGGCTACACCTTC
clone size: NA
J gene: TRBJ1-2
D gene: TRBD1
V gene: TRBV27

CDR3 protein: CASSHSTDTQYF
CDR3 DNA: TGCGCCAGCAGCCATTCCACAGATACGCAGTATTTT
clone size: many
J gene: TRBJ2-3
D gene: NA
V gene: TRBV4-3

CDR3 protein: CASSESPDRRWDEKLFF
CDR3 DNA: TGTGCCAGCAGTGAATCCCCCGACAGGAGATGGGATGAAAAACTGTTTTTT
clone size: many
J gene: TRBJ1-4
D gene: NA
V gene: TRBV25-1

CDR3 protein: CASREDYSTDTQYF
CDR3 DNA: TGTGCCAGCAGGGAGGACTATAGCACAGATACGCAGTATTTT
clone size: many
J gene: TRBJ2-3
D gene: NA
V gene: TRBV6-1

CDR3 protein: CASSLINEAKLYTF
CDR3 DNA: TGTGCCAGCAGTTTGATCAACGAGGCAAAGCTCTACACCTTC
clone size: many
J gene: TRBJ1-2
D gene: NA
V gene: TRBV28

CDR3 protein: CASRRVYEQYF
CDR3 DNA: TGTGCCAGCAGGAGGGTCTACGAGCAGTACTTC
clone size: many
J gene: TRBJ2-7
D gene: NA
V gene: TRBV28

CDR3 protein: CSARGIPTEIGGYGYTF
CDR3 DNA: TGCAGTGCTAGAGGTATCCCAACAGAAATAGGTGGCTATGGCTACACCTTC
clone size: NA
J gene: TRBJ1-2
D gene: NA
V gene: TRBV20-1

CDR3 protein: CASSSSRHLDSNQPQHF
CDR3 DNA: TGTGCCAGCAGTTCAAGTCGACACTTGGATAGCAATCAGCCCCAGCATTTT
clone size: NA
J gene: TRBJ1-5
D gene: NA
V gene: TRBV28

CDR3 protein: CASSGWVSSTDTQYF
CDR3 DNA: TGTGCCAGCAGCGGTTGGGTTTCTAGCACAGATACGCAGTATTTT
clone size: many
J gene: TRBJ2-3
D gene: NA
V gene: TRBV4-2

CDR3 protein: CASSRNGGFYEQYF
CDR3 DNA: TGTGCCAGCAGCCGAAACGGGGGGTTCTACGAGCAGTACTTC
clone size: NA
J gene: TRBJ2-7
D gene: TRBD2
V gene: TRBV7-2

CDR3 protein: CASGETGHRNEKLFF
CDR3 DNA: TGTGCCAGCGGGGAGACAGGCCACCGCAATGAAAAACTGTTTTTT
clone size: many
J gene: TRBJ1-4
D gene: NA
V gene: TRBV6-1

CDR3 protein: CSAGEQETQYF
CDR3 DNA: TGCAGTGCAGGGGAACAAGAGACCCAGTACTTC
clone size: many
J gene: TRBJ2-5
D gene: NA
V gene: TRBV20-1

CDR3 protein: CASSQVPLAQETQYF
CDR3 DNA: TGCGCCAGCAGCCAAGTTCCCCTAGCTCAAGAGACCCAGTACTTC
clone size: many
J gene: TRBJ2-5
D gene: NA
V gene: TRBV4-1

CDR3 protein: CASSSPGASTEAFF
CDR3 DNA: TGTGCCAGCAGTTCTCCGGGAGCGAGCACTGAAGCTTTCTTT
clone size: NA
J gene: TRBJ1-1
D gene: NA
V gene: TRBV27

CDR3 protein: CASSLAVAAYNEQFF
CDR3 DNA: TGTGCCAGCAGCTTAGCAGTAGCTGCCTACAATGAGCAGTTCTTC
clone size: few
J gene: TRBJ2-1
D gene: NA
V gene: TRBV7-9

CDR3 protein: CASKRMGETQYF
CDR3 DNA: TGTGCCAGCAAACGAATGGGGGAGACCCAGTACTTC
clone size: NA
J gene: TRBJ2-5
D gene: NA
V gene: TRBV12-3/TRBV12-4

CDR3 protein: CASSYPSRPTGDSHNEQFF
CDR3 DNA: TGTGCCAGCAGTTACCCATCTCGGCCGACAGGGGATAGCCACAATGAGCAGTTCTTC
clone size: many
J gene: TRBJ2-1
D gene: TRBD1
V gene: TRBV6-2/TRBV6-3

CDR3 protein: CASSLRGNINQPQHF
CDR3 DNA: TGTGCCAGCAGCCTTAGAGGGAATATCAATCAGCCCCAGCATTTT
clone size: few
J gene: TRBJ1-5
D gene: NA
V gene: TRBV9

CDR3 protein: CASSYSRLGGYNEQFF
CDR3 DNA: TGTGCCAGCAGTTACTCTCGACTGGGAGGTTACAATGAGCAGTTCTTC
clone size: NA
J gene: TRBJ2-1
D gene: NA
V gene: TRBV6-6

CDR3 protein: CASSSAGWSSSYEQYF
CDR3 DNA: TGTGCCAGCAGCTCCGCCGGGTGGAGTAGCTCCTACGAGCAGTACTTC
clone size: few
J gene: TRBJ2-7
D gene: NA
V gene: TRBV7-8

CDR3 protein: CASSPNGQGPYQPQHF
CDR3 DNA: TGTGCCAGCAGTCCAAATGGACAGGGTCCGTATCAGCCCCAGCATTTT
clone size: medium-sized
J gene: TRBJ1-5
D gene: TRBD1
V gene: TRBV27

CDR3 protein: CASSVGTPSYEQFF
CDR3 DNA: TGTGCCAGCAGTGTAGGGACACCCTCCTACGAGCAGTTCTTC
clone size: NA
J gene: TRBJ2-1
D gene: NA
V gene: TRBV2

CDR3 protein: CASRRLAGVDEQYF
CDR3 DNA: TGTGCCAGCAGGAGACTAGCGGGAGTAGACGAGCAGTACTTC
clone size: many
J gene: TRBJ2-7
D gene: TRBD2
V gene: TRBV7-2

CDR3 protein: CASRTTGAVQYF
CDR3 DNA: TGTGCCAGCAGGACAACAGGGGCGGTTCAGTACTTC
clone size: many
J gene: TRBJ2-4
D gene: TRBD1
V gene: TRBV7-2

CDR3 protein: CASSRVTGTGNGDIQYF
CDR3 DNA: TGCGCCAGCAGCCGCGTCACCGGGACAGGGAATGGCGACATTCAGTACTTC
clone size: many
J gene: TRBJ2-4
D gene: TRBD1
V gene: TRBV4-3

CDR3 protein: CASSFYLSGASQETQYF
CDR3 DNA: TGTGCCAGCAGCTTCTATCTTAGCGGGGCTAGCCAAGAGACCCAGTACTTC
clone size: many
J gene: TRBJ2-5
D gene: TRBD2
V gene: TRBV7-2

CDR3 protein: CIATGGNYEQYF
CDR3 DNA: TGCATCGCGACGGGAGGGAATTACGAGCAGTACTTC
clone size: many
J gene: TRBJ2-7
D gene: TRBD2
V gene: TRBV20-1

CDR3 protein: CSGGTDTQYF
CDR3 DNA: TGCAGCGGCGGCACAGATACGCAGTATTTT
clone size: many
J gene: TRBJ2-3
D gene: NA
V gene: TRBV29-1

CDR3 protein: CASRAQAGGDTQYF
CDR3 DNA: TGTGCCAGCAGAGCTCAAGCGGGGGGAGATACGCAGTATTTT
clone size: many
J gene: TRBJ2-3
D gene: TRBD2
V gene: TRBV12-3/TRBV12-4

CDR3 protein: CASGGMSGANVLTF
CDR3 DNA: TGTGCCAGCGGGGGGATGTCCGGGGCCAACGTCCTGACTTTC
clone size: NA
J gene: TRBJ2-6
D gene: NA
V gene: TRBV11-1

CDR3 protein: CASSDWTSSYEQYF
CDR3 DNA: TGTGCCAGCAGTGACTGGACGAGTTCCTACGAGCAGTACTTC
clone size: many
J gene: TRBJ2-7
D gene: NA
V gene: TRBV2

CDR3 protein: CASSQDSQAVQGTYEQYF
CDR3 DNA: TGCGCCAGCAGCCAAGATTCCCAGGCCGTACAGGGGACCTACGAGCAGTACTTC
clone size: few
J gene: TRBJ2-7
D gene: TRBD1
V gene: TRBV4-1

CDR3 protein: CASSQDTTSPLHF
CDR3 DNA: TGTGCCAGCAGCCAAGACACTACGTCACCCCTCCACTTT
clone size: few
J gene: TRBJ1-6
D gene: NA
V gene: TRBV3-1

CDR3 protein: CSALAGARADTQYF
CDR3 DNA: TGCAGTGCTCTAGCGGGAGCAAGGGCAGATACGCAGTATTTT
clone size: NA
J gene: TRBJ2-3
D gene: TRBD2
V gene: TRBV20-1

CDR3 protein: CSARDPRGPHYGYTF
CDR3 DNA: TGCAGTGCTAGAGATCCCAGGGGCCCCCACTATGGCTACACCTTC
clone size: NA
J gene: TRBJ1-2
D gene: NA
V gene: TRBV20-1

CDR3 protein: CASSPRRDSTYEQYF
CDR3 DNA: TGTGCCAGCTCACCAAGGAGGGACTCCACCTACGAGCAGTACTTC
clone size: NA
J gene: TRBJ2-7
D gene: NA
V gene: TRBV18

CDR3 protein: CASSIGGYTEAFF
CDR3 DNA: TGTGCCAGTAGTATAGGGGGCTACACTGAAGCTTTCTTT
clone size: many
J gene: TRBJ1-1
D gene: NA
V gene: TRBV19

CDR3 protein: CASTRQAPPEAFF
CDR3 DNA: TGTGCCAGCACTAGACAGGCACCACCTGAAGCTTTCTTT
clone size: medium-sized
J gene: TRBJ1-1
D gene: NA
V gene: TRBV27